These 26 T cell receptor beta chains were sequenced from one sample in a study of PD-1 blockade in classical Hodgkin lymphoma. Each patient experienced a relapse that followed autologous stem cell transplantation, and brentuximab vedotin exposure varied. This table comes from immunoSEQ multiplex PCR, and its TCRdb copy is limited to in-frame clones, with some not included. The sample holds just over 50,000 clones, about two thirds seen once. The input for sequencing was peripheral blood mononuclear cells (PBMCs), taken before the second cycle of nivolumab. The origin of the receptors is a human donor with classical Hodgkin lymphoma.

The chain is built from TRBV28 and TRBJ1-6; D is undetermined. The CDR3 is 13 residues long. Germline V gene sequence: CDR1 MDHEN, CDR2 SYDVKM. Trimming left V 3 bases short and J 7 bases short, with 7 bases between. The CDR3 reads CASSFIGNSPLHF. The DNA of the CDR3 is TGTGCCAGCAGTTTTATAGGGAATTCACCCCTCCACTTT.

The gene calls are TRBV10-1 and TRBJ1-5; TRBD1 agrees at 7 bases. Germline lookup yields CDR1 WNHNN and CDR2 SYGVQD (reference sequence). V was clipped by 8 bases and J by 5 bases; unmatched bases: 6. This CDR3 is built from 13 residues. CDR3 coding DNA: TGCGCCAGCTCGACAGGGTTTGATCAGCCCCAGCATTTT. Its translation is CASSTGFDQPQHF.

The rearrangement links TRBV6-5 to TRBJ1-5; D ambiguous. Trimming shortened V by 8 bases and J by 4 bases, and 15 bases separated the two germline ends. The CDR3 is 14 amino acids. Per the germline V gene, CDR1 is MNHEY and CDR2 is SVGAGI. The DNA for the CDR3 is TGTGCCAGCCATTTGGGGTTTGGGAATCAGCCCCAGCATTTT. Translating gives CASHLGFGNQPQHF.

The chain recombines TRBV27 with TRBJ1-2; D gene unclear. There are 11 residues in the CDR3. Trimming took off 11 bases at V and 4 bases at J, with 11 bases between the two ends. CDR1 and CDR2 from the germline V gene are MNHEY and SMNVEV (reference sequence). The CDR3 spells CAPEHPYGYTF. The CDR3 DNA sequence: TGTGCCCCCGAGCACCCCTATGGCTACACCTTC.

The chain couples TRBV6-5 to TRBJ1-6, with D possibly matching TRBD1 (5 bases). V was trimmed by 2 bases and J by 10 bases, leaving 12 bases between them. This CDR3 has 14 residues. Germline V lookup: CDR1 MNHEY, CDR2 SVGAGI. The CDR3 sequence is CASSYAQGSSPLHF. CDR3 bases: TGTGCCAGCAGTTACGCGCAGGGCAGCTCACCCCTCCACTTT.

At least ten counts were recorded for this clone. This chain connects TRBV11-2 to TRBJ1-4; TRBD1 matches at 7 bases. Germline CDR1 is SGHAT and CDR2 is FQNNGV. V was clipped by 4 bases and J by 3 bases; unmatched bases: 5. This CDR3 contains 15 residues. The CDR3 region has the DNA TGTGCCAGCAGCTCCGCAGGGGGGTCTAATGAAAAACTGTTTTTT. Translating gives CASSSAGGSNEKLFF.

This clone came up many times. CDR3 protein: CAWAEGAYEQYF. The CDR3 DNA sequence: TGTGCCTGGGCAGAGGGGGCCTACGAGCAGTACTTC. The chain is built from TRBV30 and TRBJ2-7; TRBD1 might be the D (6 bases). V was shortened by 5 bases and J by 2 bases, with 10 bases between the two germline ends. Germline-derived CDR1 and CDR2 are GTSNPN and SVGIG (reference sequence). The CDR3 length is 12 residues.

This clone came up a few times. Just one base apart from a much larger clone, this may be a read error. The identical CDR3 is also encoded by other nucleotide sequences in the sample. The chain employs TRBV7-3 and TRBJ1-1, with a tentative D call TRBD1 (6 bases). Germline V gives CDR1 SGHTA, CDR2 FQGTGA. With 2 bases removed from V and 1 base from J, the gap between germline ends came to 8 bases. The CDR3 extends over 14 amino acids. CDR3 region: CASSLGQRNTEAFF. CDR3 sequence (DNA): TGTGCCAGCAGCTTAGGACAGCGGAACACTGAAGCTTTCTTT.

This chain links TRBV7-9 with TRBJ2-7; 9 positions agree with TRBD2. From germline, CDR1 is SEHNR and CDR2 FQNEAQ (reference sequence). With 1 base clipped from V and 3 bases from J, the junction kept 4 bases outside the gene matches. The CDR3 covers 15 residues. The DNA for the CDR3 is TGTGCCAGCAGCTTAGTAGGTAGCGGGAGCTACGAGCAGTACTTC. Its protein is CASSLVGSGSYEQYF.

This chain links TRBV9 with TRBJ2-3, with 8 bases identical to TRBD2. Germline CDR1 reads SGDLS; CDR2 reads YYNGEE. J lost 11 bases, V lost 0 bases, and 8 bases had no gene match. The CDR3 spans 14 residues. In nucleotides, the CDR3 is TGTGCCAGCAGCGTAGGGACTAGCCTTAATGAGCAGTATTTT. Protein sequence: CASSVGTSLNEQYF.

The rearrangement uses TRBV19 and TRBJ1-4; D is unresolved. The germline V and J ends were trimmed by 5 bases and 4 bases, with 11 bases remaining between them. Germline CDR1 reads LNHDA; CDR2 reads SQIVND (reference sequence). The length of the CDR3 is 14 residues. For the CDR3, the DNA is TGTGCCAGTAGTTATGGGCAGCGTAATGAAAAACTGTTTTTT. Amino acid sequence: CASSYGQRNEKLFF.

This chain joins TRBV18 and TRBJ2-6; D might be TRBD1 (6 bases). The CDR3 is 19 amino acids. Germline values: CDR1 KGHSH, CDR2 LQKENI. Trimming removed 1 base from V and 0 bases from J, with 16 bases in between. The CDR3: CASSPRGGRGVSGANVLTF. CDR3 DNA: TGTGCCAGCTCACCACGGGGTGGCAGGGGCGTCTCTGGGGCCAACGTCCTGACTTTC.

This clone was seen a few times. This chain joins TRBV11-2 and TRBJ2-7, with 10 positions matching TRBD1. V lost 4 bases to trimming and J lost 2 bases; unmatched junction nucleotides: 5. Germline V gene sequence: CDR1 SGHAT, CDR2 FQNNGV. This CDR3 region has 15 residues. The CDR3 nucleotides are TGTGCCAGCAGCTCCGGGACAGGGGTTACCTACGAGCAGTACTTC. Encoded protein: CASSSGTGVTYEQYF.

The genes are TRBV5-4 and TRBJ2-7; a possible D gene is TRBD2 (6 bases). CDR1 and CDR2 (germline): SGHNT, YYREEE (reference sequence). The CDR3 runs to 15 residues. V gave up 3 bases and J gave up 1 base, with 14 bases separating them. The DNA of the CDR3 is TGTGCCAGCAGCTCGGGGACTCAGGGATCCTACGAGCAGTACTTC. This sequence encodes CASSSGTQGSYEQYF.

DNA for the CDR3: TGTGCCAGCAGCGTAGGCTGGACAGGGCACGGACTAGCGGGAGGCGAGCAGTACTTC. This codes for CASSVGWTGHGLAGGEQYF. This chain connects TRBV9 to TRBJ2-7; 14 positions agree with TRBD2. This CDR3 spans 19 amino acids. Trimming removed 0 bases from V and 6 bases from J; junction bases left unmatched: 14. In germline, CDR1 is SGDLS, CDR2 YYNGEE.

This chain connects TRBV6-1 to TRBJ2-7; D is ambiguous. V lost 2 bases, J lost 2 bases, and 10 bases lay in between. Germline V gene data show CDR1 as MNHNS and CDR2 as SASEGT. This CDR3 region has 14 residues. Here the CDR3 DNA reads TGTGCCAGCAGTGAACCCGGGCCCCCCTACGAGCAGTACTTC. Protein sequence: CASSEPGPPYEQYF.

The DNA for the CDR3 is TGTGCCAGCAGTTACACTGGGGCCAACGTCCTGACTTTC. The encoded protein is CASSYTGANVLTF. The chain couples TRBV6-5 to TRBJ2-6; D gene uncertain. This CDR3 has 13 amino acids. Trimming pared 2 bases from V and 2 bases from J, leaving 1 base between. Germline V lookup: CDR1 MNHEY, CDR2 SVGAGI.

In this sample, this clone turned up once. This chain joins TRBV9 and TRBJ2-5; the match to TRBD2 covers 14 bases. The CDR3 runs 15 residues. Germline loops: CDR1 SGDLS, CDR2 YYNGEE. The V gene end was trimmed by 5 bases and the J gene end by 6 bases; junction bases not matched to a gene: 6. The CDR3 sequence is CASSGTSGSRKTQYF. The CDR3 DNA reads TGTGCCAGCAGTGGGACTAGCGGGAGTAGGAAGACCCAGTACTTC.

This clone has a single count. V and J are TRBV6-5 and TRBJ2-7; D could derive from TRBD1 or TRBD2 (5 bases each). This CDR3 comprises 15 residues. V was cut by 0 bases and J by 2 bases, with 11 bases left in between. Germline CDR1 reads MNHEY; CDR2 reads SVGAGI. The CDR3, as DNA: TGTGCCAGCAGTTACTCGGGGGACGGAACCTACGAGCAGTACTTC. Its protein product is CASSYSGDGTYEQYF.

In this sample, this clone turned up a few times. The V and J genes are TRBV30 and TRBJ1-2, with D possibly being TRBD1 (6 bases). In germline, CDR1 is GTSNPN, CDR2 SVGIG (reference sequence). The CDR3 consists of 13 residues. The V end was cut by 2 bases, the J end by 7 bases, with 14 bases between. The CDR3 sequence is CAWSPDSIGGYTF. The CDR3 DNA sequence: TGTGCCTGGAGTCCGGACAGCATCGGTGGCTACACCTTC. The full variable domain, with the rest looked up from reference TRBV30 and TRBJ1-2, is SQTIHQWPATLVQPVGSPLSLECTVEGTSNPNLYWYRQAAGRGLQLLFYSVGIGQISSEVPQNLSASRPQDRQFILSSKKLLLSDSGFYLCAWSPDSIGGYTFGSGTRLTVV.

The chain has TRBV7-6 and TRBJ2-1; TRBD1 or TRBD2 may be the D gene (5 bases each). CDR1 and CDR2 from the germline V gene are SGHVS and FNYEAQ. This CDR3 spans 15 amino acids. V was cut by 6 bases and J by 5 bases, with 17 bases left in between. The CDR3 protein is CASRSLGGGHNEQFF. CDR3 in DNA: TGTGCCAGCAGGAGTCTCGGTGGGGGACACAATGAGCAGTTCTTC. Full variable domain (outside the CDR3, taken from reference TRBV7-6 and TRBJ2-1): GAGVSQSPRYKVTKRGQDVALRCDPISGHVSLYWYRQALGQGPEFLTYFNYEAQQDKSGLPNDRFSAERPEGSISTLTIQRTEQRDSAMYRCASRSLGGGHNEQFFGPGTRLTVL.

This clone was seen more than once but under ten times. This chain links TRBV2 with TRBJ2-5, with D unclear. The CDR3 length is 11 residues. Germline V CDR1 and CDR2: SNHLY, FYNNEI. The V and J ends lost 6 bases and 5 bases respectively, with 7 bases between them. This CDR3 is CASRTVETQYF. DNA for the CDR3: TGTGCCAGCAGGACGGTGGAGACCCAGTACTTC.

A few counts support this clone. For the CDR3, the DNA is TGCACCAGGTTCGGGGCTAGCGGAATCCCCTACGAGCAGTACTTC. Translating gives CTRFGASGIPYEQYF. This rearrangement joins TRBV1 to TRBJ2-7; no DNA check was done on the table's D call, TRBD2. TRBV1 is an annotated pseudogene. The CDR3 spans 15 residues.

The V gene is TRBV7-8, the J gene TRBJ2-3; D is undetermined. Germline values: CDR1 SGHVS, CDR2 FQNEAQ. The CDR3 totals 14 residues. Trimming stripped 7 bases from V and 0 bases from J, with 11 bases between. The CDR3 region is CASTLASSTDTQYF. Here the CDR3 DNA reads TGTGCCAGCACCTTGGCCAGTAGCACAGATACGCAGTATTTT.

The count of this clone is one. CDR3 sequence reads: CASSEQGSNQPQHF. Written as DNA, the CDR3 is TGTGCCAGCAGTGAACAGGGGAGCAATCAGCCCCAGCATTTT. V gene TRBV2 combines with J gene TRBJ1-5, with a weak D call TRBD1 (6 bases). The CDR3 loop spans 14 amino acids. Germline CDR1 SNHLY, CDR2 FYNNEI. V was trimmed by 2 bases and J by 1 base, leaving 6 bases between them.

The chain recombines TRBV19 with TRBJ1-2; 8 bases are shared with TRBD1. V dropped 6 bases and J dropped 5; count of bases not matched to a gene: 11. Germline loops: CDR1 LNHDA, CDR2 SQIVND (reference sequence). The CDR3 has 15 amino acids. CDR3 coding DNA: TGTGCCAGTAGCTCCGGGTGGGACAGGATATATGGCTACACCTTC. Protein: CASSSGWDRIYGYTF.